Listed below are T cell receptor beta chains from one sample, sequenced in a study of T cell changes during pregnancy in multiple sclerosis. The assay was immunoSEQ multiplex PCR, and TCRdb's table has in-frame clones only and misses some. The table records around 69,000 clones, around 90% of them present only once. The sequences come from peripheral blood, collected in the second trimester of pregnancy. The receptor source for this set is a female donor in good health, enrolled as a control in a pregnancy study. Each CDR3 is given with its conserved first and last residue. Each record gives: clone size, D gene, J gene, V gene, CDR3 DNA, CDR3 protein. D genes are given only for firm matches. Not every row has a clone size; where given, it reads once, few, many or a size class.

NA TRBD2 TRBJ2-5 TRBV7-2 TGTGCCAGCAGCTTCCCGGGACTAGCGGGGGGGGGTCAAGAGACCCAGTACTTC CASSFPGLAGGGQETQYF
NA NA TRBJ1-1 TRBV20-1 TGCAGTGCTAGGAGCGTTGAAGCTTTCTTT CSARSVEAFF
NA TRBD1 TRBJ1-2 TRBV5-1 TGCGCCAGCAGCACACAGGGGCCTGGACCCTATGGCTACACCTTC CASSTQGPGPYGYTF
NA NA TRBJ1-4 TRBV27 TGTGCCAGCAGTTCGGTAGGGACTGCTGTAATGAAAAAACTGTTTTTT CASSSVGTAVMKKLFF
NA NA TRBJ2-7 TRBV2 TGTGCCAGCGGGGAGGGGGGTCCCAGCTCCTACGAGCAGTACTTC CASGEGGPSSYEQYF
NA NA TRBJ1-5 TRBV25-1 TGTGCCAGCAGTGAATATCCGGATCAGCCCCAGCATTTT CASSEYPDQPQHF
NA NA TRBJ2-7 TRBV6-5 TGTGCCAGCAGTCTGACAGGAAACTACGAGCAGTACTTC CASSLTGNYEQYF
NA TRBD2 TRBJ2-5 TRBV2 TGTGCCAGCAGTAAGGCGGGGACTAGCGGGGGCAAGACCCAGTACTTC CASSKAGTSGGKTQYF
NA NA TRBJ1-2 TRBV29-1 TGCAGCGTTGAAGATAGCAGAGACAGAAACTATGGCTACACCTTC CSVEDSRDRNYGYTF
NA NA TRBJ2-7 TRBV10-2 TGCGCCAGCAGTGAGTCGGAGGGCGAGCAGTACTTC CASSESEGEQYF
few NA TRBJ1-5 TRBV15 TGTGCCACCAGCAGAGGGGGCCTGGCCCAGCATTTT CATSRGGLAQHF
NA TRBD2 TRBJ2-2 TRBV9 TGTGCCAGCAGCGTAGTCCCAGCGGGGGAGTCCTACCAAACCGGGGAGCTGTTTTTT CASSVVPAGESYQTGELFF
NA NA TRBJ2-2 TRBV7-7 TGTGCTAGCAGCCCCGCCGGGGCCGGGGAGCTGTTTTTT CASSPAGAGELFF
NA TRBD1 TRBJ2-7 TRBV27 TGTGCCAGCAGCCGGGGACAGGGGGCGGGGGAGCAGTACTTC CASSRGQGAGEQYF
NA NA TRBJ2-3 TRBV7-9 TGTGCCAGCAGCCCAGGTCGGGGTCTTATCGGTGCAGATACGCAGTATTTT CASSPGRGLIGADTQYF
NA TRBD1 TRBJ1-2 TRBV19 TGTGCCAGTCAGACAGGGGTGGCTGGCTACACCTTC CASQTGVAGYTF
NA TRBD2 TRBJ2-7 TRBV11-2 TGTGCCAGCAGCCGACTAGCGGGGGAGCAGTACTTC CASSRLAGEQYF
NA NA TRBJ2-6 TRBV7-6 TGTGCCAGCAGCTTAACTCCGTCGGGGACTGGGGCCAACGTCCTGACTTTC CASSLTPSGTGANVLTF
NA NA TRBJ1-4 TRBV28 TGTGCCAGCACCTCAACCCAGGGGCTCGGGGAAAAACTGTTTTTT CASTSTQGLGEKLFF
NA NA TRBJ1-2 TRBV29-1 TGCAGCGTTGATTGGGGCCAAATACGGAATGGCTACACCTTC CSVDWGQIRNGYTF